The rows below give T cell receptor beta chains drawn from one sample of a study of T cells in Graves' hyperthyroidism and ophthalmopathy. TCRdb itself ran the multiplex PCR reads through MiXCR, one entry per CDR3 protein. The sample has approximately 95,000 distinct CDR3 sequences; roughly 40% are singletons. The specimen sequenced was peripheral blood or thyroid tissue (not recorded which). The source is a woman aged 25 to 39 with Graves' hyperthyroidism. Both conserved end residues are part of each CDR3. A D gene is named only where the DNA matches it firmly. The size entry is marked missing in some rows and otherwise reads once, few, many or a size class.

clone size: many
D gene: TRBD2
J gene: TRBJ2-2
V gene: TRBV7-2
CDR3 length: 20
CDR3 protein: CASSRRAGTSGFGTTGELFF
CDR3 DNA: TGTGCCAGCAGCCGAAGAGCCGGGACTAGCGGGTTTGGAACCACCGGGGAGCTGTTTTTT

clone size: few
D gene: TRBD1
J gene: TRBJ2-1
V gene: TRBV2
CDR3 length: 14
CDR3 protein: CASNTGDRVDEQFF
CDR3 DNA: TGTGCCAGCAACACTGGGGACAGGGTCGATGAGCAGTTCTTC

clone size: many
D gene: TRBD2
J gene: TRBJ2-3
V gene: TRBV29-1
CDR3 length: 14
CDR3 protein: CSVVLAGVTDTQYF
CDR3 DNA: TGCAGCGTTGTACTAGCGGGAGTAACAGATACGCAGTATTTT

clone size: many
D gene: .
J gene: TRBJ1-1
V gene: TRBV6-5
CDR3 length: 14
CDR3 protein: CASSFGWDNTEAFF
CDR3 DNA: TGTGCCAGCAGTTTCGGGTGGGACAACACTGAAGCTTTCTTT

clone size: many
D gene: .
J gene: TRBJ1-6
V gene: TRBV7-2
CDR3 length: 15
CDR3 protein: CASSLSGRVDSPLHF
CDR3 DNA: TGTGCCAGCAGCTTGTCGGGGAGAGTGGATTCACCCCTCCACTTT

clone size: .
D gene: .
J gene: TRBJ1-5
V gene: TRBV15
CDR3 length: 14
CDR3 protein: CATSRRRGRGYEHF
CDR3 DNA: TGTGCCACCAGCAGACGTCGGGGGAGGGGTTACGAGCATTTT

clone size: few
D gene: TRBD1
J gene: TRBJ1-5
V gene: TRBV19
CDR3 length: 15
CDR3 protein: CASSVGTGEDQPQHF
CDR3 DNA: TGTGCCAGTAGTGTCGGGACAGGGGAGGACCAGCCCCAGCATTTT

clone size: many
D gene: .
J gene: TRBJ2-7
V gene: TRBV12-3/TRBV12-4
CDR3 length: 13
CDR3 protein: CASSLGTTYEQYF
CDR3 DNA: TGTGCCAGCAGTTTAGGTACTACCTACGAGCAGTACTTC

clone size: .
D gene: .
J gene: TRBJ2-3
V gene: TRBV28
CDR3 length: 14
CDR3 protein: CASSLAPGTDTQYF
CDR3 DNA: TGTGCCAGCAGTTTAGCGCCAGGCACAGATACGCAGTATTTT

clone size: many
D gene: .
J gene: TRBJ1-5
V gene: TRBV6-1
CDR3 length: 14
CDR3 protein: CASTPTASNQPQHF
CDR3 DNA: TGTGCCAGCACCCCAACAGCTTCCAATCAGCCCCAGCATTTT

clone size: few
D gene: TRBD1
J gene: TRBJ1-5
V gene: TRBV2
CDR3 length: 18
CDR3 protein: CASRPNGGYGQGNQPQHF
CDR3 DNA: TGTGCCAGCAGACCTAACGGAGGATACGGACAGGGCAATCAGCCCCAGCATTTT

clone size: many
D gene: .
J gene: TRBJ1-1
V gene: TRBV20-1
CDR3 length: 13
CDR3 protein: CSARTQGDTEAFF
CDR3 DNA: TGCAGTGCTAGAACACAGGGAGACACTGAAGCTTTCTTT

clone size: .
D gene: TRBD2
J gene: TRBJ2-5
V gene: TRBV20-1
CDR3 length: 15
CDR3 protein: CSVTGRAGDLETQYF
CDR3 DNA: TGCAGTGTCACGGGCAGGGCGGGGGACCTCGAGACCCAGTACTTC

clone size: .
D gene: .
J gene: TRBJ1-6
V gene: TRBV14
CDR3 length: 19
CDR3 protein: CASSARLATGEQYNSPLHF
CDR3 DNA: TGTGCCAGCAGCGCACGACTAGCAACGGGGGAGCAGTATAATTCACCCCTCCACTTT

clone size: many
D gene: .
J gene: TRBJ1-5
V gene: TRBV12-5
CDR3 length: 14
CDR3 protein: CASGSQKLYQPQHF
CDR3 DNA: TGTGCTAGTGGTTCCCAGAAGCTCTATCAGCCCCAGCATTTT

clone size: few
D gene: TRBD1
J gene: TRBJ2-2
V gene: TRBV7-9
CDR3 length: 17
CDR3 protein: CASSPGPGQTNTGELFF
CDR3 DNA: TGTGCCAGCAGCCCGGGCCCGGGACAGACGAACACCGGGGAGCTGTTTTTT

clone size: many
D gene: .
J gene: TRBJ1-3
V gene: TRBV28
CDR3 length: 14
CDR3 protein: CASSLPPSGNTIYF
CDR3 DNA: TGTGCCAGCAGCCTCCCACCCTCTGGAAACACCATATATTTT

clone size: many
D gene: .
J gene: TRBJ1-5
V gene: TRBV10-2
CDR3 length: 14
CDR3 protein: CATKQEDPRQPQHF
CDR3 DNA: TGCGCCACCAAACAGGAGGATCCCCGTCAGCCCCAGCATTTT

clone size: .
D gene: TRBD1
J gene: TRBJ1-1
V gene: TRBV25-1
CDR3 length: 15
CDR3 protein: CASSSHSGTGIEAFF
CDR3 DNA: TGTGCCAGCAGCTCTCATTCCGGGACAGGCATAGAAGCTTTCTTT

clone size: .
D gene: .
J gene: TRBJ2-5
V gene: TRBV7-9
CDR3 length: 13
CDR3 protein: CASRIGGDQPQYF
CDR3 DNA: TGTGCCAGCAGGATAGGGGGGGATCAGCCCCAGTACTTC

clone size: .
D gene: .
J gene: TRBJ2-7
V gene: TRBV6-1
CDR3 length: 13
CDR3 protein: CAAFGRSSYEQYF
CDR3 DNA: TGTGCCGCATTCGGCAGGTCCTCCTACGAGCAGTACTTC

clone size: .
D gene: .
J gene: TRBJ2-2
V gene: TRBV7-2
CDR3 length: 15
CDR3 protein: CASSSPGANTGELFF
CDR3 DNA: TGTGCCAGCAGCTCCCCGGGAGCTAACACCGGGGAGCTGTTTTTT

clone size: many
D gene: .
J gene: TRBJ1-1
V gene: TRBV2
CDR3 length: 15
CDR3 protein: CASSTPNVGFTEAFF
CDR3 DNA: TGTGCCAGCAGTACTCCGAACGTCGGGTTCACTGAAGCTTTCTTT

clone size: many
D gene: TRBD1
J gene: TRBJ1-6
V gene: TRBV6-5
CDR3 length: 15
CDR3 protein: CASRTGTGSNSPLHF
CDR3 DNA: TGTGCCAGCAGAACCGGGACAGGGTCTAATTCACCCCTCCACTTT

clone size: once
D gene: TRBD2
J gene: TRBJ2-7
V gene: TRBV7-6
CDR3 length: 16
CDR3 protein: CASSLAVGSGTYEQYF
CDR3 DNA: TGTGCCAGCAGCTTAGCGGTGGGTAGCGGGACCTACGAGCAGTACTTC

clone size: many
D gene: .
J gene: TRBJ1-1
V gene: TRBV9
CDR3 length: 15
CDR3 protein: CASSGTDGMNTEAFF
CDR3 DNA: TGTGCCAGCAGCGGAACGGACGGAATGAACACTGAAGCTTTCTTT

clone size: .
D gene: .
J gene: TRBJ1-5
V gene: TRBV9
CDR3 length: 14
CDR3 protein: CASSVGGFGQPQHF
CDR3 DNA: TGTGCCAGCAGCGTCGGGGGGTTTGGGCAGCCCCAGCATTTT

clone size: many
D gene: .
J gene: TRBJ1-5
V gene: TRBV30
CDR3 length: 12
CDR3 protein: CAWNLPGQPQHF
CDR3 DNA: TGTGCCTGGAACCTTCCAGGCCAACCCCAGCATTTT

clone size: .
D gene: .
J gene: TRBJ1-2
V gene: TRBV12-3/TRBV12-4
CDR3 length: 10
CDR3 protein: CAGSWGGYTF
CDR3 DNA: TGTGCCGGCAGTTGGGGTGGCTACACCTTC

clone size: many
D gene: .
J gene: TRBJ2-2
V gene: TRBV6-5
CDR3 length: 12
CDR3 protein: CASSASPRELFF
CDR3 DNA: TGTGCCAGCAGTGCGAGTCCCCGGGAGCTGTTTTTT

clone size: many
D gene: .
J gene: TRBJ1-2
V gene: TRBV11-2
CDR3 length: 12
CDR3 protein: CASSPDRSGYTF
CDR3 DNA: TGTGCCAGCTCTCCGGACAGAAGTGGCTACACCTTC

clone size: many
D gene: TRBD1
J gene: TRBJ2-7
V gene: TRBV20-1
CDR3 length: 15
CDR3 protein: CSARASGTAYYEQYF
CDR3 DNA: TGCAGTGCTAGAGCCTCCGGGACAGCCTACTACGAGCAGTACTTC

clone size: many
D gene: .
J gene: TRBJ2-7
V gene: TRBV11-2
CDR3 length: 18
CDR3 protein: CASSSSWGGSSPTYEQYF
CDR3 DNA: TGTGCCAGCAGCTCAAGTTGGGGAGGTTCGAGTCCAACCTACGAGCAGTACTTC

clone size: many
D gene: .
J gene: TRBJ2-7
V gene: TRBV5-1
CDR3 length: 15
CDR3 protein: CASKISAWRSYEQYF
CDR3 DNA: TGCGCCAGCAAGATTTCAGCCTGGAGATCCTACGAGCAGTACTTC

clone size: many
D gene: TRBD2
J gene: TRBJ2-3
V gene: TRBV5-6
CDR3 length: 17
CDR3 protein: CASSFLAGTPGTDTQYF
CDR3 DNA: TGTGCCAGCAGCTTCCTAGCGGGAACGCCTGGGACAGATACGCAGTATTTT

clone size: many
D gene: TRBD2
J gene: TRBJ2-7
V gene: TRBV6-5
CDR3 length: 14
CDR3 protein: CASSWGGGSYEQYF
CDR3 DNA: TGTGCCAGCAGCTGGGGCGGGGGTTCCTACGAGCAGTACTTC

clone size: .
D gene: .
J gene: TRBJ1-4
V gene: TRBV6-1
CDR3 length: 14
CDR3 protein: CASRNTGGIEKLFF
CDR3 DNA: TGTGCCAGCAGGAACACGGGGGGCATTGAAAAACTGTTTTTT

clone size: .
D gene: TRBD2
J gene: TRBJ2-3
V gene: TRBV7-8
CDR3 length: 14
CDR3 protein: CASSRTSFTDTQYF
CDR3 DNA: TGTGCCAGCAGCAGGACTAGCTTCACAGATACGCAGTATTTT

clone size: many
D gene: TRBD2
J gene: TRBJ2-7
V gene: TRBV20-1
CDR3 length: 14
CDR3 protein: CSARDPSGNYEQYF
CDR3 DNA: TGCAGTGCTAGAGATCCTAGCGGGAACTACGAGCAGTACTTC

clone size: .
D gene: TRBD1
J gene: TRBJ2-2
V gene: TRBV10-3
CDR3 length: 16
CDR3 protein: CAVRPVGGLVTGKLFF
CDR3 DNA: TGTGCCGTGAGGCCCGTAGGGGGCTTGGTCACCGGGAAGCTGTTTTTT

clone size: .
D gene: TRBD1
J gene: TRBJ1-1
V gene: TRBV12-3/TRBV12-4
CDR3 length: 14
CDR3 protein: CASSPGQGKTEAFF
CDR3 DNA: TGTGCCAGCAGTCCGGGACAGGGTAAAACTGAAGCTTTCTTT

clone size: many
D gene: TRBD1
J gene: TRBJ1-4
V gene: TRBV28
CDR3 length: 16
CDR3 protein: CASSLYRDRLNEKLFF
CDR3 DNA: TGTGCCAGCAGCCTGTACCGGGACAGGTTAAATGAAAAACTGTTTTTT

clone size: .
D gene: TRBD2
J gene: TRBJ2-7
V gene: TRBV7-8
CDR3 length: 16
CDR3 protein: CASSLAGLAGVYEQYF
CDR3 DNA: TGTGCCAGCAGCTTGGCAGGACTAGCGGGAGTCTACGAGCAGTACTTC

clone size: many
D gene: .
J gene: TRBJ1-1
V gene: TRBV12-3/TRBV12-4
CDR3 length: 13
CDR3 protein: CASRPTGVTEAFF
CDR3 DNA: TGTGCCAGCAGGCCGACAGGAGTCACTGAAGCTTTCTTT

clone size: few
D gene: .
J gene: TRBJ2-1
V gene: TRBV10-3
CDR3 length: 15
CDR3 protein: CAISEIWTVPNEQFF
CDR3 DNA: TGTGCCATCAGTGAGATCTGGACTGTGCCCAATGAGCAGTTCTTC

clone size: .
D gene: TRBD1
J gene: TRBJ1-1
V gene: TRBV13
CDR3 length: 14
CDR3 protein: CASSGQGLNTEAFF
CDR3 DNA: TGTGCCAGCAGCGGACAGGGACTGAACACTGAAGCTTTCTTT

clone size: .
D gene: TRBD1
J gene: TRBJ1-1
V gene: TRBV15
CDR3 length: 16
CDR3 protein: CATSSWPGQGNTEALF
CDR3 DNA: TGTGCCACCAGCAGTTGGCCGGGACAGGGAAACACTGAAGCTCTCTTT

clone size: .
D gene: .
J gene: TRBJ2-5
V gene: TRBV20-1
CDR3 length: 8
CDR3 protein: CSAGRQDF
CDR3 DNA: TGCAGTGCTGGACGGCAGGACTTC

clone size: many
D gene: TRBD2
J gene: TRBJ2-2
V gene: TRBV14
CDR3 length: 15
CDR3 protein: CASSILAGVPGELFF
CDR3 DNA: TGTGCCAGCAGCATACTAGCGGGAGTACCCGGGGAGCTGTTTTTT

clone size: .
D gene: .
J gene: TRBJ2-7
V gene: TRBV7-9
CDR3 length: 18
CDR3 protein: CASSVGGGDTGEPYEQYF
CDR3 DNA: TGTGCCAGCAGCGTAGGAGGGGGAGACACCGGGGAGCCTTACGAGCAGTACTTC

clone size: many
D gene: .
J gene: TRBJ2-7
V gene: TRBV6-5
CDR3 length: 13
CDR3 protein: CASSRYLSGEQYF
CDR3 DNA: TGTGCCAGCAGCCGATACCTTTCAGGGGAGCAGTACTTC

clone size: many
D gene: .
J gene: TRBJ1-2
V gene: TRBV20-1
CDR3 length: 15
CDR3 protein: CSATTGTPAAYGYTF
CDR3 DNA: TGCAGTGCTACGACAGGAACCCCAGCTGCCTATGGCTACACCTTC

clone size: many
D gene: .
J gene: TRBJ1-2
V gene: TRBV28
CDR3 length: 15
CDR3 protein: CASSFGGAHPYGYTF
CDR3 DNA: TGTGCCAGCAGTTTTGGAGGGGCGCACCCTTATGGCTACACCTTC

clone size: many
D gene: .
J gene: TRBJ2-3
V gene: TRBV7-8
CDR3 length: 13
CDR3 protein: CASSLGSTDTQYF
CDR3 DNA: TGTGCCAGCAGCCTAGGGTCCACAGATACGCAGTATTTT

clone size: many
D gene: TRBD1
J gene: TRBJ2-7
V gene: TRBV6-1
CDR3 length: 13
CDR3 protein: CASARDRIDEQYF
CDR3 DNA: TGTGCCAGCGCCCGGGACAGGATTGACGAGCAGTACTTC